A selection of T cell receptor beta chains follows, all from one sample in a study of regulatory T cells in long-lasting Graves disease. Each CDR3 protein gets one entry after TCRdb re-called the multiplex PCR reads with MiXCR. The data hold roughly 500,000 distinct CDR3 sequences, with less than 15% observed a single time. The sample was also reused in another study, on T cells in Graves' hyperthyroidism and ophthalmopathy.

This material consisted of peripheral blood mononuclear cells (PBMCs), taken at new diagnosis, from a patient treated with antithyroid drugs. These receptors were taken from a man aged 25-45 years with Graves disease. Both conserved end residues are part of each CDR3. D genes are given only for firm matches. Clone sizes are given selectively: once, few, many, or a class where the clone is expanded.

v_call: TRBV7-8; clone_size: few; j_call: TRBJ1-2; d_call: -; cdr3_aa: CASSLERWTELGPLSYGYTF; cdr3_nt: TGTGCCAGCAGCTTAGAAAGATGGACGGAGCTTGGTCCTCTAAGCTATGGCTACACCTTC
v_call: TRBV6-1; clone_size: many; j_call: TRBJ1-2; d_call: TRBD1; cdr3_aa: CASNHRSDRGNGYTF; cdr3_nt: TGTGCCAGCAACCACCGGTCGGACAGGGGCAATGGCTACACCTTC
v_call: TRBV27; clone_size: -; j_call: TRBJ2-3; d_call: TRBD2; cdr3_aa: CASSAGRAATDTQYF; cdr3_nt: TGTGCCAGCAGTGCCGGGAGGGCCGCCACAGATACGCAGTATTTT
v_call: TRBV12-5; clone_size: -; j_call: TRBJ2-1; d_call: TRBD2; cdr3_aa: CASGLESGKYNEQFF; cdr3_nt: TGTGCTAGTGGTTTGGAGAGCGGGAAGTACAATGAGCAGTTCTTC
v_call: TRBV12-3/TRBV12-4; clone_size: many; j_call: TRBJ1-2; d_call: -; cdr3_aa: CASSFGGTGYTF; cdr3_nt: TGTGCCAGCAGTTTTGGGGGAACTGGCTACACCTTC
v_call: TRBV5-1; clone_size: many; j_call: TRBJ1-4; d_call: -; cdr3_aa: CASSLGPEEKLFF; cdr3_nt: TGTGCCAGCAGCTTAGGGCCGGAGGAAAAACTGTTTTTT
v_call: TRBV29-1; clone_size: many; j_call: TRBJ1-5; d_call: TRBD1; cdr3_aa: CSVKQGVNQPQHF; cdr3_nt: TGCAGCGTTAAGCAGGGGGTTAATCAGCCCCAGCATTTT
v_call: TRBV12-3/TRBV12-4; clone_size: many; j_call: TRBJ2-5; d_call: TRBD1; cdr3_aa: CASSPPPGQGVPGRETQYF; cdr3_nt: TGTGCCAGCAGCCCTCCTCCGGGACAGGGGGTACCAGGGCGAGAGACCCAGTACTTC
v_call: TRBV5-1; clone_size: -; j_call: TRBJ2-5; d_call: TRBD2; cdr3_aa: CASSSTSGRGETQYF; cdr3_nt: TGCGCCAGCAGCTCGACTAGCGGGAGAGGGGAGACCCAGTACTTC
v_call: TRBV29-1; clone_size: few; j_call: TRBJ1-2; d_call: TRBD1; cdr3_aa: CSVVNLRDRRDYGYTF; cdr3_nt: TGCAGCGTTGTAAATCTTCGGGACAGGAGGGACTATGGCTACACCTTC
v_call: TRBV19; clone_size: -; j_call: TRBJ2-3; d_call: TRBD2; cdr3_aa: CATRGLAGKDTQYF; cdr3_nt: TGTGCCACCCGGGGGCTAGCGGGGAAAGATACGCAGTATTTT
v_call: TRBV27; clone_size: -; j_call: TRBJ2-4; d_call: TRBD1; cdr3_aa: CASRDRLAKNIQYF; cdr3_nt: TGTGCCAGCAGGGACAGGCTAGCCAAAAACATTCAGTACTTC
v_call: TRBV2; clone_size: many; j_call: TRBJ2-1; d_call: -; cdr3_aa: CASKGDPGSRVRDNEQFF; cdr3_nt: TGTGCCAGCAAGGGAGACCCAGGGTCGCGGGTCCGGGACAATGAGCAGTTCTTC
v_call: TRBV9; clone_size: -; j_call: TRBJ2-5; d_call: -; cdr3_aa: CASSSSPQGQTQYF; cdr3_nt: TGTGCCAGCAGCTCCAGTCCTCAGGGCCAGACCCAGTACTTC
v_call: TRBV7-2; clone_size: -; j_call: TRBJ2-4; d_call: -; cdr3_aa: CASSPAPQRENIQYF; cdr3_nt: TGTGCCAGCAGCCCCGCCCCGCAGCGAGAAAACATTCAGTACTTC
v_call: TRBV11-1; clone_size: many; j_call: TRBJ2-1; d_call: TRBD2; cdr3_aa: CATAGGYNEQFF; cdr3_nt: TGTGCTACGGCGGGAGGCTACAATGAGCAGTTCTTC
v_call: TRBV19; clone_size: -; j_call: TRBJ2-2; d_call: -; cdr3_aa: CASGGPETSTGELFF; cdr3_nt: TGTGCCAGTGGGGGACCAGAGACAAGCACCGGGGAGCTGTTTTTT
v_call: TRBV6-2/TRBV6-3; clone_size: many; j_call: TRBJ2-3; d_call: -; cdr3_aa: CASSYELSADTQYF; cdr3_nt: TGTGCCAGCAGTTACGAACTTTCGGCAGATACGCAGTATTTT
v_call: TRBV7-2; clone_size: many; j_call: TRBJ2-7; d_call: TRBD2; cdr3_aa: CASSPGGDEQYF; cdr3_nt: TGTGCCAGCAGCCCCGGGGGGGACGAGCAGTACTTC
v_call: TRBV27; clone_size: -; j_call: TRBJ1-1; d_call: -; cdr3_aa: CASSFLGMNTEAFF; cdr3_nt: TGTGCCAGCAGTTTTCTCGGGATGAACACTGAAGCTTTCTTT
v_call: TRBV3-1; clone_size: few; j_call: TRBJ2-3; d_call: -; cdr3_aa: CATKETSGTADTQYF; cdr3_nt: TGTGCCACCAAAGAAACCTCCGGGACCGCAGATACGCAGTATTTT
v_call: TRBV19; clone_size: -; j_call: TRBJ2-7; d_call: -; cdr3_aa: CASSIDSGTGEQYF; cdr3_nt: TGTGCCAGTAGTATCGACTCCGGGACCGGGGAGCAGTACTTC